These 7 T cell receptor beta chains originate from one sample sequenced in a study of shared clonotypes between healthy human individuals. Sequenced by immunoSEQ multiplex PCR; TCRdb stores in-frame clones only, minus some. The sample lists 1.6 million or so clones; just under 99% were seen once. The sequenced sample was naive CD4+ T cells sorted from blood. Subset specified: CD45RA+ positively selected. The receptor source for this set is a man younger than 45 in good health.

The rearrangement joins TRBV4-2 to TRBJ1-1; D ambiguous. The CDR3 spans 13 residues. V was cut by 6 bases and J by 0 bases, with 8 bases left in between. Germline V gene data show CDR1 as LGHNA and CDR2 as YNFKEQ. The DNA of the CDR3 is TGTGCCAGCAGAGTTACGATGAACACTGAAGCTTTCTTT. It codes for CASRVTMNTEAFF.

The V gene is TRBV18, the J gene TRBJ2-1; TRBD2 is a possible D gene (6 bases). V lost 2 bases, J lost 1 base, and 9 bases lay in between. The CDR3 sequence is 15 residues long. CDR1 is KGHSH and CDR2 is LQKENI in the germline V gene. CDR3 DNA: TGTGCCAGCTCACCAGCGGGAAGATCCTACAATGAGCAGTTCTTC. Amino acids: CASSPAGRSYNEQFF.

The chain is built from TRBV21-1 and TRBJ2-5; the table's D call, TRBD2, has no DNA check behind it. TRBV21-1 is tagged as a pseudogene. The CDR3 loop spans 16 amino acids. The DNA for the CDR3 is TGTGCCAGCAGCAAAGTAGGTAGCGGGCCTAAAGAGACCCAGTACTTC. Amino acid sequence: CASSKVGSGPKETQYF.

CDR3 protein: CASSLLEGFSGIYEQYF. Written as DNA, the CDR3 is TGTGCCAGCAGTTTACTCGAAGGGTTTTCGGGTATCTACGAGCAGTACTTC. The chain has TRBV28 and TRBJ2-7; D gene ambiguous. V lost 2 bases and J 3 bases, leaving 20 bases between the germline ends. The germline V gene encodes CDR1 MDHEN and CDR2 SYDVKM. The CDR3 totals 17 residues.

The chain is built from TRBV27 and TRBJ2-2; 9 positions agree with TRBD1. V lost 7 bases to trimming and J lost 5 bases; unmatched junction nucleotides: 5. The CDR3 has 14 amino acids. Germline-derived CDR1 and CDR2 are MNHEY and SMNVEV (reference sequence). CDR3 amino acids: CASIGQGSTGELFF. Written as DNA, the CDR3 is TGTGCCAGCATAGGACAGGGGAGTACCGGGGAGCTGTTTTTT.

The chain uses TRBV5-4 and TRBJ1-4; the D is unclear. The V end was cut by 1 base, the J end by 5 bases, with 12 bases between. The length of the CDR3 is 15 residues. From germline, CDR1 is SGHNT and CDR2 YYREEE (reference sequence). The CDR3 sequence: CASSLKSGGNEKLFF. The CDR3 DNA follows: TGTGCCAGCAGCTTGAAGAGCGGCGGGAATGAAAAACTGTTTTTT.

The CDR3 DNA follows: TGTGCCTGGAGTTTCCCGGACAGGGGGTTAACAGATACGCAGTATTTT. This gives the protein CAWSFPDRGLTDTQYF. The V gene is TRBV30, the J gene TRBJ2-3; TRBD1 matches 10 bases. After removal of 2 bases from V and 3 bases from J, the junction contained 8 bases not matched to a gene. Germline CDR1 and CDR2: GTSNPN and SVGIG (reference sequence). The CDR3 totals 16 residues.